The source of this T cell receptor beta chain is a study of T cell changes during pregnancy in multiple sclerosis. The germline CDR1 and CDR2 sequences are SGHTA and FQGNSA. The CDR3 contains 15 residues. Trimming stripped 1 base from V and 6 bases from J, with 14 bases between. Sequenced by immunoSEQ multiplex PCR; TCRdb stores in-frame clones only, minus some. Among 90,000 to 120,000 clones listed, less than 95% were seen once. Sequencing was performed on peripheral blood, taken in the third trimester of pregnancy. The chain links TRBV7-2 to TRBJ2-3; tentatively, D is TRBD2 (5 bases). The receptor was derived from a female donor in good health, enrolled as a control in a pregnancy study. CDR3 protein: CASSLGWTATDTQYF. The CDR3 bases are TGTGCCAGCAGCTTAGGATGGACTGCCACCGATACGCAGTATTTT.